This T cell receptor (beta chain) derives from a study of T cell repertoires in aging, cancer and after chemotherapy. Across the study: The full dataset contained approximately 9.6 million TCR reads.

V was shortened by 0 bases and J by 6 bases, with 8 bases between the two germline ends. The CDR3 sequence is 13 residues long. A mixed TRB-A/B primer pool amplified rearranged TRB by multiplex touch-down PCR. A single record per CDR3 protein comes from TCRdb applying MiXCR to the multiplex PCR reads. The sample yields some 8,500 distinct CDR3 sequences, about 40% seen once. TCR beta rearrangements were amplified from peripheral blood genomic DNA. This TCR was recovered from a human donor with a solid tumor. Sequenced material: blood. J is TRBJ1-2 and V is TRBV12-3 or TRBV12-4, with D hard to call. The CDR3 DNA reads TGTGCCAGCAGTTTAGCGGCTGGGGATGGCTACACCTTC. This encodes CASSLAAGDGYTF.